This T cell receptor (beta chain) was identified in a study of cytomegalovirus exposure and HLA in healthy donors. Clones were read by immunoSEQ multiplex PCR, and TCRdb kept only the in-frame ones, dropping some. The sample shows approximately 280,000 clones, approximately 86% of them seen only once. The source is a woman younger than 30 in good health and CMV-seronegative. The sequencing sample was made of PBMCs.

The CDR3 DNA reads TGTGCCAGCAGCGTGGGACTAGCGGTGGAGACCCAGTACTTC. Its protein product is CASSVGLAVETQYF. The V and J genes are TRBV9 and TRBJ2-5, with TRBD2 identical over 11 bases. Germline CDR1 is SGDLS and CDR2 is YYNGEE. CDR3 size: 14 residues. Trimming cost V 2 bases and J 5 bases; bases outside gene matches: 2. The complete variable domain, with remaining parts taken from reference TRBV9 and TRBJ2-5, reads DSGVTQTPKHLITATGQRVTLRCSPRSGDLSVYWYQQSLDQGLQFLIQYYNGEERAKGNILERFSAQQFPDLHSELNLSSLELGDSALYFCASSVGLAVETQYFGPGTRLLVL.